This TCR beta chain was observed in a study of CD8+ T cells in alopecia areata. Sequencing used cDNA as its template, made by extracting RNA and reverse transcribing it. Libraries were prepared by immunoSEQ multiplex PCR; TCRdb keeps only in-frame clonotypes and omits some of them. The sample shows about 64,000 clones, 40% to 50% of them seen only once. CDR1 and CDR2 (germline): SGHDT, YYEEEE. V lost 2 bases and J 6 bases, leaving 9 bases between the germline ends. The CDR3 is made up of 13 amino acids. Material: NKG2D-low CD8+ T cells sorted from blood. The source of this sequence is a human donor with alopecia areata. The chain uses TRBV5-6 and TRBJ1-5; D is uncertain. The CDR3 sequence is CASSFWGGQPQHF. CDR3 in DNA: TGTGCCAGCAGCTTCTGGGGAGGTCAGCCCCAGCATTTT.